This T cell receptor (beta chain) was captured by sequencing in a study of OX40 agonist ivuxolimab in advanced cancers. Blood got drawn at baseline, again on cycle 4 day 1, and then on cycle 7 day 1. With respect to this clone: What it binds is not known.

The repertoire was sequenced with immunoSEQ multiplex PCR; TCRdb's copy has only in-frame clones and lacks some. Of about 18,000 clones listed, roughly nine tenths are singletons. This CDR3 contains 15 residues. Trimming took 4 bases from V and 8 from J; bases not matched to a gene: 10. Whole-study results and caveats: Among the least clonally expanded were partial responders at 0.1-3.0 mg/kg. Antigen specificity of clonally expanded peripheral T cells was not established. Certain nonresponders additionally had low normalized T-cell clonal expansion.

V usage is TRBV23-1 and J usage is TRBJ2-3, with TRBD1 identical over 9 bases. TRBV23-1 is sorted into the ORF group, with uncertain function. Sequencing used CD4+ or CD8+ T cells sorted from blood, obtained in a trial of the OX40 agonist ivuxolimab. This receptor was taken from an adult with an advanced solid tumor such as melanoma, head and neck, liver or kidney cancer. CDR3 sequence reads: CASSLREQGAGTQYF. The CDR3 nucleotides are TGCGCCAGCAGTCTCCGGGAACAGGGGGCAGGTACGCAGTATTTT.